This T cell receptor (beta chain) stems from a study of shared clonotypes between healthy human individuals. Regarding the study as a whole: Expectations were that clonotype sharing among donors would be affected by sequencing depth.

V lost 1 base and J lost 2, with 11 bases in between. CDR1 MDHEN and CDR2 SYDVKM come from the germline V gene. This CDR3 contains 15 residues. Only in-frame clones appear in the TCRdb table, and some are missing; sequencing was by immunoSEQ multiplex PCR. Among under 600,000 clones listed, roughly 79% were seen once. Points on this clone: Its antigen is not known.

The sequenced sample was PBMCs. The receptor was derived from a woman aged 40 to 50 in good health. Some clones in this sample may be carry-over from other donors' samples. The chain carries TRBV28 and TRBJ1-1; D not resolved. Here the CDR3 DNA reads TGTGCCAGCAGTTTATCCCATTGGGGAAACACTGAAGCTTTCTTT. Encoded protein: CASSLSHWGNTEAFF.